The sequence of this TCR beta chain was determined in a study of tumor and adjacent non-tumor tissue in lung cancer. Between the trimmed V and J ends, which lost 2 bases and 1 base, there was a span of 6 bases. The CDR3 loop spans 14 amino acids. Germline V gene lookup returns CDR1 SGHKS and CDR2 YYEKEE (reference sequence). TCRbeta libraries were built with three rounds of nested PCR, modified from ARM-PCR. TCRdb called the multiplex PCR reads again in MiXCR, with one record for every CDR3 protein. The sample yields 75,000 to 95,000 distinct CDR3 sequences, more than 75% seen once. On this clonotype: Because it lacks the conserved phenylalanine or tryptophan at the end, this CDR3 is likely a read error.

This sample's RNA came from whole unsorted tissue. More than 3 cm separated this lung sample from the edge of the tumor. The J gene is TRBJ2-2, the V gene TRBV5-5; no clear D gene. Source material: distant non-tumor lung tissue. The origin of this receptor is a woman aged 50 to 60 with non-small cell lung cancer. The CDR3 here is CASSFQQNTGELFS. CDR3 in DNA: TGTGCCAGCAGCTTCCAACAGAACACCGGGGAGCTGTTTTCT.